The sequence of this TCR beta chain was determined in a study of cytomegalovirus exposure and HLA in healthy donors. The germline V and J ends were trimmed by 3 bases and 0 bases, with 3 bases remaining between them. This CDR3 region has 13 residues. CDR1 is MNHEY, CDR2 SMNVEV, per germline (reference sequence). Comments on this clone: Its target is not known.

Points from the study as a whole: Associated with cytomegalovirus, according to the listing, were some 180 TCR beta chains. TCR clusters originating in the first cohort tended to co-occur in the roughly 130 validation repertoires, according to a later analysis.

The method was immunoSEQ multiplex PCR; TCRdb's version includes in-frame clones alone and lacks a portion of them. The table lists some 220,000 clones, 90% to 95% of them singletons. This sequence was found in a young woman in good health and CMV-seronegative. The V and J genes are TRBV27 and TRBJ1-5; D gene uncertain. The specimen sequenced was PBMCs. Written as DNA, the CDR3 is TGTGCCAGCAGTTTTAGTAGCAATCAGCCCCAGCATTTT. Amino acid sequence: CASSFSSNQPQHF.